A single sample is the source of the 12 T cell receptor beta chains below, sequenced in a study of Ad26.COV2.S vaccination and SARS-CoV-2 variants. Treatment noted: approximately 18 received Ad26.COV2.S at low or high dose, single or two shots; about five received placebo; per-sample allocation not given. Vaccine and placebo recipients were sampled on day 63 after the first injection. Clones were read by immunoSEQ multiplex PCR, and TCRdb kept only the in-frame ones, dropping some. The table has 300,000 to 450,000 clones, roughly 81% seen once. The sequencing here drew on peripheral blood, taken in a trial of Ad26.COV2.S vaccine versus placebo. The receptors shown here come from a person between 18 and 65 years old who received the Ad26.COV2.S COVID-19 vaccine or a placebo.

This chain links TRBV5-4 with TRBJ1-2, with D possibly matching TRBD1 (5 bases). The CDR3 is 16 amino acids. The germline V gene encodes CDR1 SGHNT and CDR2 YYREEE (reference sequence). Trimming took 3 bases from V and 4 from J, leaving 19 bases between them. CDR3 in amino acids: CASSSWGSRGGYGYTF. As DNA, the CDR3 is TGTGCCAGCAGCTCATGGGGGTCTCGGGGTGGCTATGGCTACACCTTC.

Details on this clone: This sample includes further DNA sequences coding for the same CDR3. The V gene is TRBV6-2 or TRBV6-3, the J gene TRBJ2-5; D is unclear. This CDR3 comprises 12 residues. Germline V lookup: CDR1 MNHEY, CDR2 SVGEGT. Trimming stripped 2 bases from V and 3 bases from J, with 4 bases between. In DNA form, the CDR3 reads TGTGCCAGCAGTTACCGAGAAGAGACCCAGTACTTC. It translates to CASSYREETQYF.

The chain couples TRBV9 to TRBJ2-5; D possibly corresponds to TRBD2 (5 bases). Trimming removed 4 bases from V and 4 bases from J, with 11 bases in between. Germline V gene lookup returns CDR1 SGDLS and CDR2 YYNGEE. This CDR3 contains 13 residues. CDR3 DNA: TGTGCCAGCAGCCAGTGGGCGGGAGAGACCCAGTACTTC. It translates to CASSQWAGETQYF.

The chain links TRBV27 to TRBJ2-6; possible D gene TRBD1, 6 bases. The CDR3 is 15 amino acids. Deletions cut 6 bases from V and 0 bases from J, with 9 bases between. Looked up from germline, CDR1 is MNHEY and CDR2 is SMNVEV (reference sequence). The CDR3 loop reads CASRIQGSGANVLTF. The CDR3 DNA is TGTGCCAGCAGAATACAGGGCTCTGGGGCCAACGTCCTGACTTTC.

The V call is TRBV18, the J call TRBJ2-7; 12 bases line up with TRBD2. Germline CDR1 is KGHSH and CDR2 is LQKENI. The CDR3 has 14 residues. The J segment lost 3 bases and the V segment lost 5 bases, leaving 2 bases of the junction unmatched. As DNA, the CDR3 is TGTGCCAGCTCAGCACTAGCGGGAGGCTACGAGCAGTACTTC. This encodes CASSALAGGYEQYF.

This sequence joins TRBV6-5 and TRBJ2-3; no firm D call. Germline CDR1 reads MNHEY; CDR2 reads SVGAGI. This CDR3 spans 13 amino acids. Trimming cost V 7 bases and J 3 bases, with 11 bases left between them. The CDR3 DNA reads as TGTGCCAGCACCCGTACCAAAACAGATACGCAGTATTTT. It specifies CASTRTKTDTQYF.

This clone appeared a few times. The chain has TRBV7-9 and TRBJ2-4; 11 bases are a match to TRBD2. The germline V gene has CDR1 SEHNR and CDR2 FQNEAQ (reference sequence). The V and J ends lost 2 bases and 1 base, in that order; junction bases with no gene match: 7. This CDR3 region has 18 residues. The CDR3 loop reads CASSLPPRLAGAKNIQYF. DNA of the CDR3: TGTGCCAGCAGCTTACCACCCCGACTAGCGGGGGCCAAAAACATTCAGTACTTC.

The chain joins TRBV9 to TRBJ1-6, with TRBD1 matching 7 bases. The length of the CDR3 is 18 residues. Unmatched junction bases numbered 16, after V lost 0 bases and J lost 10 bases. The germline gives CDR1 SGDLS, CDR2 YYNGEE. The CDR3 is CASSVGPATGTTGSPLHF. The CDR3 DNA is TGTGCCAGCAGCGTAGGCCCCGCGACAGGGACCACAGGATCACCCCTCCACTTT.

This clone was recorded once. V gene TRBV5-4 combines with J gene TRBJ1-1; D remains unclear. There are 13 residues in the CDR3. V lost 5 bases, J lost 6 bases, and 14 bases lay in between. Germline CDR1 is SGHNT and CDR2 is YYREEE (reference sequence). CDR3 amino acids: CASRTGPGAEAFF. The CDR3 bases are TGTGCCAGCAGGACCGGTCCGGGCGCTGAAGCTTTCTTT.

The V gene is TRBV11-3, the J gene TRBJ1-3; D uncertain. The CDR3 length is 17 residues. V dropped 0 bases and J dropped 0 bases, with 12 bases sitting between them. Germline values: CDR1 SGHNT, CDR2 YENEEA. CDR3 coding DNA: TGTGCCAGCAGCTTAGACATTCCCCACTTCTCTGGAAACACCATATATTTT. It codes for CASSLDIPHFSGNTIYF.

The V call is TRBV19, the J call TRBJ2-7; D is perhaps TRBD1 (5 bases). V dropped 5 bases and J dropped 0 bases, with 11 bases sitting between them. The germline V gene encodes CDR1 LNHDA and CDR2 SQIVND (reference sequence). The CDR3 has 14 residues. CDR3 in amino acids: CASSPWTHSYEQYF. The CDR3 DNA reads TGTGCCAGTAGTCCCTGGACACACTCCTACGAGCAGTACTTC.

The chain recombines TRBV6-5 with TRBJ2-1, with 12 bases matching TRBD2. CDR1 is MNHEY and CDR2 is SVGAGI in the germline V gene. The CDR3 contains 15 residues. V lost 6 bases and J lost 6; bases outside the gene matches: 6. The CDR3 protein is CASRPTSGGFNEQFF. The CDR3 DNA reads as TGTGCCAGCAGACCGACTAGCGGGGGTTTCAATGAGCAGTTCTTC.